One sample yielded the 9 T cell receptor beta chains listed below, sequenced in a study of shared clonotypes between healthy human individuals. Libraries were prepared by immunoSEQ multiplex PCR; TCRdb keeps only in-frame clonotypes and omits some of them. The sample records fewer than 1.6 million clones, approximately 98.5% being singletons. Sequenced material: naive CD4+ T cells sorted from blood. Subset here: CD45RA+ positively selected. These receptors were collected from a man aged 25 to 45 in good health.

The rearrangement joins TRBV7-9 to TRBJ2-7; tentatively, D is TRBD2 (6 bases). Germline V gene sequence: CDR1 SEHNR, CDR2 FQNEAQ (reference sequence). The CDR3 length is 17 residues. V was trimmed by 5 bases and J by 0 bases, leaving 20 bases between them. As DNA, the CDR3 is TGTGCCAGCAGCCTCCCGGGACTGGGCAAGGACTCCTACGAGCAGTACTTC. The encoded protein is CASSLPGLGKDSYEQYF.

CDR3 nucleotide sequence: TGTGCCAGCAGCTTAGGACACGAGCAGTACTTC. Its translation: CASSLGHEQYF. This chain connects TRBV11-2 to TRBJ2-7; no clear D. Per the germline V gene, CDR1 is SGHAT and CDR2 is FQNNGV. The V end was cut by 1 base, the J end by 5 bases, with 3 bases between. This CDR3 has 11 amino acids.

The chain carries TRBV7-3 and TRBJ2-1, with D perhaps matching TRBD1 or TRBD2 (7 bases each). V dropped 5 bases and J dropped 8 bases, with 13 bases sitting between them. The CDR3 length is 13 residues. The germline V gene has CDR1 SGHTA and CDR2 FQGTGA. CDR3 bases: TGTGCCAGCAGCCTACAGGGGAGGGATGAGCAGTTCTTC. This codes for CASSLQGRDEQFF.

A single count supports this clone. This rearrangement joins TRBV6-1 to TRBJ1-5; D is ambiguous. CDR3 size: 14 residues. The ends were cut back, 0 bases at V and 4 bases at J, with 7 bases in the middle. Germline values: CDR1 MNHNS, CDR2 SASEGT. In DNA, the CDR3 is TGTGCCAGCAGTGAAGCGCCCCAGAATCAGCCCCAGCATTTT. Translating gives CASSEAPQNQPQHF.

V and J are TRBV9 and TRBJ2-2; TRBD1 matches 10 bases. The junction had 6 bases not matched to a gene; V was cut back by 7 bases and J by 3 bases. The CDR3 extends over 15 amino acids. Germline V gene lookup returns CDR1 SGDLS and CDR2 YYNGEE. This CDR3 is CASDRTGGHTGELFF. CDR3 nucleotide sequence: TGTGCCAGCGACCGGACAGGGGGACACACCGGGGAGCTGTTTTTT.

This clone has a single count. The V and J genes are TRBV27 and TRBJ2-7; 8 bases are shared with TRBD1. This CDR3 spans 16 amino acids. The germline CDR1 and CDR2 sequences are MNHEY and SMNVEV (reference sequence). V was pared by 0 bases and J by 3 bases, with 7 bases of the junction left unmatched. In nucleotides, the CDR3 is TGTGCCAGCAGTTTATCACCCAGGGGGCTTTACTACGAGCAGTACTTC. It is translated as CASSLSPRGLYYEQYF.

With respect to this clone: The sample holds other DNA sequences that translate to the same CDR3. The chain is built from TRBV2 and TRBJ1-5; no clear D. The germline gives CDR1 SNHLY, CDR2 FYNNEI. The CDR3 is made up of 16 amino acids. Between the trimmed V and J ends, which lost 0 bases and 2 bases, there was a span of 11 bases. The CDR3 sequence: CASSEAGGLGNQPQHF. The CDR3 DNA is TGTGCCAGCAGTGAAGCGGGAGGTCTAGGCAATCAGCCCCAGCATTTT.

V and J are TRBV15 and TRBJ2-7; 10 bases match TRBD1. This CDR3 region has 16 residues. J gave up 6 bases and V 0 bases, and 8 bases lay outside the gene matches. In germline, CDR1 is LNHNV, CDR2 YYDKDF (reference sequence). CDR3 in amino acids: CATSRDQGQGKREQYF. The CDR3 DNA sequence: TGTGCCACCAGCAGAGATCAGGGACAGGGGAAGCGCGAGCAGTACTTC. Looking up the rest from reference TRBV15 and TRBJ2-7 gives the full variable domain: DAMVIQNPRYQVTQFGKPVTLSCSQTLNHNVMYWYQQKSSQAPKLLFHYYDKDFNNEADTPDNFQSRRPNTSFCFLDIRSPGLGDTAMYLCATSRDQGQGKREQYFGPGTRLTVT.

Details on this clone: Other DNA sequences in this specimen translate into the identical CDR3. This chain connects TRBV5-1 to TRBJ2-7; 7 bases map to TRBD2. Unmatched junction bases numbered 0, after V lost 3 bases and J lost 3 bases. This CDR3 has 12 amino acids. Germline loops: CDR1 SGHRS, CDR2 YFSETQ. The CDR3 reads CASSSGGYEQYF. The CDR3 DNA reads TGCGCCAGCAGCTCGGGGGGCTACGAGCAGTACTTC.